Following are 6 T cell receptor beta chains from one sample sequenced in a study of T cell responses to AZD1222 COVID-19 vaccine. The method was immunoSEQ multiplex PCR; TCRdb's version includes in-frame clones alone and lacks a portion of them. The sample lists 130,000 to 150,000 clones, 92% occurring once. The sample consisted of peripheral blood, taken on day 0 of AZD1222 vaccination. These receptors were taken from an adult in good health.

CDR3 in DNA: TGTGCCAGTAGGGGGACAGGTTCGGCGCAGTATTTT. Encoded protein: CASRGTGSAQYF. The chain couples TRBV19 to TRBJ2-3; 8 bases match TRBD1. The CDR3 has 12 residues. The trim removed 6 bases at V and 10 bases at J, leaving 6 bases unmatched. Germline CDR1 LNHDA, CDR2 SQIVND (reference sequence).

This rearrangement joins TRBV7-2 to TRBJ1-2, with TRBD1 matching over 8 bases. The ends lost 4 bases at V and 6 bases at J; junction bases unmatched: 19. The CDR3 sequence is 18 residues long. CDR1 and CDR2 (germline): SGHTA, FQGNSA. The DNA for the CDR3 is TGTGCCAGCAGCTATATCCGGGACAGGAAGAAGGTGGAGCATGGCTACACCTTC. Residues: CASSYIRDRKKVEHGYTF.

The chain uses TRBV30 and TRBJ2-7; 10 bases agree with TRBD1. Germline CDR1 GTSNPN, CDR2 SVGIG (reference sequence). J was trimmed by 2 bases and V by 3 bases; bases with no gene match: 4. This CDR3 has 14 residues. The CDR3 coding sequence is TGTGCCTGGAGCGACAGGGGGCTGGCCTACGAGCAGTACTTC. The encoded protein is CAWSDRGLAYEQYF.

The chain is built from TRBV5-1 and TRBJ1-2; unclear D gene. The V end lost 0 bases, the J end lost 2 bases, and 8 bases lay between the germline ends. The CDR3 is made up of 14 amino acids. Germline V gives CDR1 SGHRS, CDR2 YFSETQ. CDR3 sequence reads: CASSLGRGNYGYTF. The CDR3 DNA follows: TGCGCCAGCAGCTTGGGGCGCGGCAACTATGGCTACACCTTC.

The V gene is TRBV6-1, the J gene TRBJ2-7; no firm D call. The CDR3 runs 11 residues. Germline V CDR1 and CDR2: MNHNS, SASEGT. Trimming removed 1 base from V and 5 bases from J, with 3 bases in between. The CDR3 DNA sequence: TGTGCCAGCAGTGAAGTCGACGAGCAGTACTTC. Its translation: CASSEVDEQYF.

This chain joins TRBV5-1 and TRBJ1-2, with 9 bases matching TRBD1. The germline V gene has CDR1 SGHRS and CDR2 YFSETQ. The CDR3 is 13 residues long. With V trimmed by 4 bases and J by 6 bases, 4 bases remained unmatched. This CDR3 is CASSPRTGDGYTF. The CDR3, as DNA: TGCGCCAGCAGCCCCCGGACAGGGGATGGCTACACCTTC. Supplemented by reference TRBV5-1 and TRBJ1-2, the full variable domain reads KAGVTQTPRYLIKTRGQQVTLSCSPISGHRSVSWYQQTPGQGLQFLFEYFSETQRNKGNFPGRFSGRQFSNSRSEMNVSTLELGDSALYLCASSPRTGDGYTFGSGTRLTVV.